These 27 T cell receptor beta chains were all obtained from the same sample, sequenced in a study of identical twins. TCRdb used MiXCR to reprocess the 5' RACE reads, holding one entry per CDR3 protein. The table has about 570,000 distinct CDR3 sequences, around 9.6% seen once. These data were also filed under a second study, of yellow fever vaccine responses in identical twins.

Sequencing was carried out using PBMCs. All receptors derive from a woman aged 18-29 years in good health.

This clonotype was seen a handful of times. A much more abundant neighbour one base away suggests this may be a read error. The V and J genes are TRBV20-1 and TRBJ2-2; D ambiguous. Germline CDR1 DFQATT, CDR2 SNEGSKA (reference sequence). This CDR3 spans 15 amino acids. The CDR3 loop is CCASVSAAESGELFF. DNA for the CDR3: TGCTGTGCTAGTGTCTCAGCAGCAGAATCCGGGGAGCTGTTTTTT.

This clonotype came up a few times. The CDR3, as DNA: TGCAGTGCTCAAGGGACTAGCGGGTACAGCTCCTACGAGCAGTACTTC. Amino acid sequence: CSAQGTSGYSSYEQYF. The V and J genes are TRBV20-1 and TRBJ2-7; 12 positions match TRBD2. Looked up from germline, CDR1 is DFQATT and CDR2 is SNEGSKA (reference sequence). The CDR3 has 16 residues. V dropped 5 bases and J dropped 0; count of bases not matched to a gene: 8.

This rearrangement joins TRBV6-1 to TRBJ1-5; maybe TRBD1 (6 bases). The CDR3 loop spans 12 amino acids. V lost 9 bases, J lost 7 bases, and 13 bases lay in between. Germline values: CDR1 MNHNS, CDR2 SASEGT. CDR3 in DNA: TGTGCCAGTCGGACAGCAGGCCAGCCCCAGCATTTT. Translation: CASRTAGQPQHF.

This clonotype was found many times. The chain links TRBV5-1 to TRBJ2-1; 10 bases match TRBD2. The CDR3 is 14 amino acids. Trimming removed 3 bases from V and 9 bases from J; junction bases left unmatched: 6. Germline assignment: CDR1 SGHRS and CDR2 YFSETQ. The CDR3 loop is CASSSGTSESEQFF. The DNA of the CDR3 is TGCGCCAGCAGCTCCGGGACTAGCGAAAGTGAGCAGTTCTTC.

The J gene is TRBJ1-2, the V gene TRBV12-3 or TRBV12-4, with 8 bases aligning to TRBD1. The CDR3 is 15 residues long. Trimming removed 6 bases from V and 0 bases from J; junction bases left unmatched: 6. This chain's CDR3 is CASSRTGSTNYGYTF. The CDR3 coding sequence is TGTGCCAGCAGCCGGACAGGGAGCACTAACTATGGCTACACCTTC.

In this sample, this clonotype turned up many times. The genes are TRBV3-1 and TRBJ1-1; D not resolved. This CDR3 has 15 residues. Germline-derived CDR1 and CDR2 are LGHDT and YNNKEL (reference sequence). V was shortened by 2 bases and J by 4 bases, with 14 bases between the two germline ends. This CDR3 reads CASSQSPGPGTEAFF. CDR3 DNA sequence: TGTGCCAGCAGCCAATCACCCGGTCCCGGCACTGAAGCTTTCTTT.

The rearrangement joins TRBV6-2 or TRBV6-3 to TRBJ2-4; D unresolved. The V gene lost 0 bases and the J gene lost 4 bases, with 7 bases spanning the gap. CDR1 and CDR2 from the germline V gene are MNHEY and SVGEGT. This CDR3 comprises 14 residues. This CDR3 reads CASSYSIRKNIQYF. CDR3 nucleotide sequence: TGTGCCAGCAGTTACTCGATTAGGAAAAACATTCAGTACTTC.

The chain is built from TRBV7-9 and TRBJ2-3; TRBD2 is a possible D gene (6 bases). Trimming stripped 7 bases from V and 0 bases from J, with 17 bases between. The CDR3 has 16 amino acids. Germline CDR1 SEHNR, CDR2 FQNEAQ (reference sequence). The CDR3, as DNA: TGTGCCAGCAACACACGGACGAGCGGGAGCACAGATACGCAGTATTTT. Encoded protein: CASNTRTSGSTDTQYF.

The chain couples TRBV3-1 to TRBJ2-3; 9 positions agree with TRBD2. Trimming removed 0 bases from V and 4 bases from J; junction bases left unmatched: 11. This CDR3 comprises 18 residues. From germline, CDR1 is LGHDT and CDR2 YNNKEL (reference sequence). This chain's CDR3 is CASSQDFGAGGPADTQYF. CDR3 DNA: TGTGCCAGCAGCCAAGATTTTGGGGCGGGGGGGCCGGCAGATACGCAGTATTTT.

The J gene is TRBJ2-5, the V gene TRBV5-1; 7 bases map to TRBD1. This CDR3 is 13 amino acids long. Germline CDR1 and CDR2: SGHRS and YFSETQ. V lost 4 bases to trimming and J lost 5 bases; unmatched junction nucleotides: 5. DNA for the CDR3: TGCGCCAGCAGCGAGACAGGGCGGGAGACCCAGTACTTC. Protein product: CASSETGRETQYF.

CDR3 in DNA: TGTGCCAGCAGCCCTCTGATAGCGGGAGCAGGCGGGGAGCTGTTTTTT. Encoded protein: CASSPLIAGAGGELFF. This sequence joins TRBV12-3 or TRBV12-4 and TRBJ2-2, with 9 positions matching TRBD2. Germline trimming cut 6 bases from V and 7 bases from J; bases unmatched to any gene: 12. This CDR3 has 16 residues.

The rearrangement uses TRBV4-3 and TRBJ2-6; D perhaps matches TRBD2 (5 bases). This CDR3 has 16 residues. V lost 0 bases to trimming and J lost 5 bases, with 11 bases between them. Germline V gene lookup returns CDR1 LGHNA and CDR2 YSLEER. The CDR3: CASSQEASGRANVLTF. In DNA, the CDR3 is TGCGCCAGCAGCCAAGAGGCCTCCGGGAGGGCCAACGTCCTGACTTTC.

The chain recombines TRBV7-6 with TRBJ2-7; D perhaps matches TRBD1 (6 bases). CDR1 and CDR2 (germline): SGHVS, FNYEAQ. CDR3 size: 17 residues. V was shortened by 0 bases and J by 3 bases, with 18 bases between the two germline ends. The CDR3 DNA is TGTGCCAGCAGCTTAGCGCCCTGGACAGCAAAAGACTACGAGCAGTACTTC. Protein: CASSLAPWTAKDYEQYF.

The J gene is TRBJ2-7, the V gene TRBV10-1, with D possibly matching TRBD2 (6 bases). Germline-derived CDR1 and CDR2 are WNHNN and SYGVQD (reference sequence). CDR3 length: 13 amino acids. V lost 4 bases and J lost 6, with 13 bases in between. CDR3 DNA sequence: TGCGCCAGCAGTGTCTCACCCGGGGGCGAGCAGTACTTC. This sequence encodes CASSVSPGGEQYF.

This clonotype was observed many times. The genes are TRBV12-3 or TRBV12-4 and TRBJ2-1; D is perhaps TRBD1 (5 bases). The CDR3 length is 13 residues. V was trimmed by 9 bases and J by 6 bases, leaving 15 bases between them. Here the CDR3 DNA reads TGTGCCAGTACCCTTCCTCAGGGCAATGAGCAGTTCTTC. Translation: CASTLPQGNEQFF.

This chain links TRBV5-1 with TRBJ2-7; perhaps TRBD2 as D (5 bases). This CDR3 is 14 amino acids long. CDR1 SGHRS and CDR2 YFSETQ come from the germline V gene. V gave up 2 bases and J gave up 1 base, with 10 bases separating them. The CDR3 reads CASSFPGVSYEQYF. CDR3 DNA sequence: TGCGCCAGCAGCTTCCCCGGGGTATCCTACGAGCAGTACTTC.

This clonotype was seen ten or more times. The V gene is TRBV7-6, the J gene TRBJ2-3, with TRBD2 identical over 7 bases. This CDR3 is 15 amino acids long. J lost 0 bases, V lost 3 bases, and 3 bases had no gene match. The germline V gene has CDR1 SGHVS and CDR2 FNYEAQ. The CDR3 nucleotides read TGTGCCAGCAGCTTGTGGGGGGGGAGCACAGATACGCAGTATTTT. This translates into CASSLWGGSTDTQYF.

This clonotype was seen only a few times. The chain has TRBV3-1 and TRBJ2-7; D is undetermined. The V end lost 0 bases, the J end lost 2 bases, and 8 bases lay between the germline ends. CDR1 LGHDT and CDR2 YNNKEL come from the germline V gene (reference sequence). This CDR3 region has 14 residues. The CDR3 sequence is CASSQDKRPYEQYF. The CDR3 coding sequence is TGTGCCAGCAGCCAAGATAAACGGCCCTACGAGCAGTACTTC.

A remark on this clonotype: One junction end does not reproduce the germline sequence, and a read error may be involved. The rearrangement joins TRBV5-1 to TRBJ2-2, with 9 bases lining up with TRBD2. The CDR3 runs to 15 residues. Germline loops: CDR1 SGHRS, CDR2 YFSETQ. The CDR3 DNA sequence: TGCGCCAGCAGCCATAGCGGGAGAAACACCGTGGAGCTGTTTTTT. Its protein is CASSHSGRNTVELFF. The variable domain in full, completed from reference TRBV5-1 and TRBJ2-2, reads KAGVTQTPRYLIKTRGQQVTLSCSPISGHRSVSWYQQTPGQGLQFLFEYFSETQRNKGNFPGRFSGRQFSNSRSEMNVSTLELGDSALYLCASSHSGRNTVELFFGEGSRLTVL.

The chain uses TRBV5-5 and TRBJ2-5, with a weak D call TRBD1 (6 bases). Looked up from germline, CDR1 is SGHKS and CDR2 is YYEKEE (reference sequence). V lost 0 bases and J 5 bases, leaving 17 bases between the germline ends. The CDR3 is 16 amino acids. CDR3 DNA sequence: TGTGCCAGCAGCTTGGCCAGGGCTCAGGGGCGGGAGACCCAGTACTTC. Protein: CASSLARAQGRETQYF.

The V and J genes are TRBV3-1 and TRBJ2-1; no clear D gene. V lost 0 bases to trimming and J lost 4 bases, with 10 bases between them. This CDR3 has 15 amino acids. Germline CDR1 and CDR2: LGHDT and YNNKEL (reference sequence). CDR3: CASSQDVGRYNEQFF. The CDR3 DNA is TGTGCCAGCAGCCAAGACGTCGGACGTTACAATGAGCAGTTCTTC.

This clonotype has just a few counts. This rearrangement joins TRBV7-9 to TRBJ2-7, with unresolved D. Deletions cut 1 base from V and 1 base from J, with 11 bases between. The CDR3 spans 15 residues. Germline V gene sequence: CDR1 SEHNR, CDR2 FQNEAQ (reference sequence). This CDR3 reads CASSLGFGGSYEQYF. In DNA, the CDR3 is TGTGCCAGCAGCTTAGGGTTTGGCGGATCCTACGAGCAGTACTTC. Together with reference TRBV7-9 and TRBJ2-7, the CDR3 gives the full variable domain: DTGVSQNPRHKITKRGQNVTFRCDPISEHNRLYWYRQTLGQGPEFLTYFQNEAQLEKSRLLSDRFSAERPKGSFSTLEIQRTEQGDSAMYLCASSLGFGGSYEQYFGPGTRLTVT.

In this sample, this clonotype turned up a few times. The V call is TRBV4-3, the J call TRBJ2-7, with D tentatively TRBD2 (5 bases). This CDR3 is built from 16 residues. Germline CDR1 LGHNA, CDR2 YSLEER. The ends were cut back, 1 base at V and 1 base at J, with 14 bases in the middle. CDR3 bases: TGCGCCAGCAGCCAAGGGGCCGCCGGACTGTCCTACGAGCAGTACTTC. It codes for CASSQGAAGLSYEQYF.

In this sample, this clonotype turned up a few times. The rearrangement joins TRBV6-5 to TRBJ2-1; no firm D call. Germline V gene lookup returns CDR1 MNHEY and CDR2 SVGAGI. V was pared by 4 bases and J by 8 bases, with 12 bases between. CDR3 size: 13 residues. The CDR3 nucleotides read TGTGCCAGCAGTTTAGCTTTTAGGGATGAGCAGTTCTTC. Protein sequence: CASSLAFRDEQFF.

This chain connects TRBV5-1 to TRBJ2-3, with D hard to call. The V gene lost 4 bases and the J gene lost 2 bases, with 5 bases spanning the gap. The CDR3 spans 12 residues. Germline lookup yields CDR1 SGHRS and CDR2 YFSETQ. CDR3 nucleotides: TGCGCCAGCAGCGCAAACACAGATACGCAGTATTTT. Protein sequence: CASSANTDTQYF.

The genes are TRBV4-3 and TRBJ2-7; the D gene is possibly TRBD2 (6 bases). This CDR3 has 14 amino acids. Germline V CDR1 and CDR2: LGHNA, YSLEER. The V end was cut by 1 base, the J end by 1 base, with 8 bases between. The CDR3 reads CASSQGGTSYEQYF. DNA of the CDR3: TGCGCCAGCAGCCAAGGGGGGACTTCCTACGAGCAGTACTTC.

Worth noting for this clonotype: A read error may account for a junction end that differs from germline. The chain combines TRBV4-3 with TRBJ2-7, with D perhaps TRBD2 (6 bases). Per the germline V gene, CDR1 is LGHNA and CDR2 is YSLEER. This CDR3 spans 16 amino acids. In DNA form, the CDR3 reads TGCGCCAGCAGCCAAGAGGGGTCTAGCGCTTCCTCCGAGCAGTACTTC. This translates into CASSQEGSSASSEQYF.